These 28 T cell receptor beta chains were sequenced from one sample in a study of Graves' ophthalmopathy and Graves' hyperthyroidism. Amplification of TCR beta CDR3 regions used RNA transcripts. A first-round RT-PCR used HTBI primers, followed by a second-round multiplex PCR. Each CDR3 protein is one row after TCRdb ran MiXCR on the multiplex PCR reads. The sample has 350,000 to 400,000 distinct CDR3 sequences, 15% to 19% seen once. Sequences were obtained from peripheral blood. Receptors were obtained from a woman under 30 with stable Graves' hyperthyroidism.

This clonotype has a handful of counts. The J gene is TRBJ2-5, the V gene TRBV11-2, with 11 positions matching TRBD2. With 0 bases clipped from V and 2 bases from J, the junction kept 8 bases outside the gene matches. Germline V gene sequence: CDR1 SGHAT, CDR2 FQNNGV. The CDR3 spans 18 residues. The CDR3 bases are TGTGCCAGCAGCTTAGATCCCCTAGCGGGGGGAATACAAGAGACCCAGTACTTC. Protein product: CASSLDPLAGGIQETQYF.

This clonotype showed up many times. The V and J genes are TRBV20-1 and TRBJ2-5; 13 bases line up with TRBD2. Trimming removed 3 bases from V and 3 bases from J; junction bases left unmatched: 7. In germline, CDR1 is DFQATT, CDR2 SNEGSKA (reference sequence). The CDR3 length is 16 residues. The CDR3 sequence: CSASVLAGGPKETQYF. CDR3 sequence (DNA): TGCAGTGCTAGTGTACTAGCGGGGGGGCCGAAAGAGACCCAGTACTTC.

The J gene is TRBJ1-2, the V gene TRBV2, with D perhaps TRBD1 (5 bases). CDR1 and CDR2 (germline): SNHLY, FYNNEI. V was pared by 9 bases and J by 8 bases, with 13 bases between. The CDR3 spans 11 residues. CDR3 region: CASEQGGGYTF. CDR3 sequence (DNA): TGTGCCAGTGAGCAGGGAGGCGGCTACACCTTC.

This clonotype was counted at least ten times. This chain uses TRBV12-3 or TRBV12-4 with TRBJ1-5; 7 bases are shared with TRBD1. V was pared by 5 bases and J by 2 bases, with 6 bases of the junction left unmatched. The CDR3 is made up of 15 amino acids. CDR3 in amino acids: CASSRQGGGNQPQHF. Here the CDR3 DNA reads TGTGCCAGCAGTAGACAGGGTGGAGGCAATCAGCCCCAGCATTTT.

This clonotype showed up many times. The chain recombines TRBV7-3 with TRBJ1-1, with TRBD1 matching over 7 bases. This CDR3 comprises 13 residues. Trimming took 5 bases from V and 5 from J; bases not matched to a gene: 5. Germline assignment: CDR1 SGHTA and CDR2 FQGTGA. CDR3 nucleotide sequence: TGTGCCAGCAGCCCCCAGACAGGGACTGAAGCTTTCTTT. Amino acids: CASSPQTGTEAFF.

V gene TRBV11-2 combines with J gene TRBJ2-7, with TRBD2 as a possible D gene (5 bases). The CDR3 extends over 15 amino acids. The ends were cut back, 5 bases at V and 3 bases at J, with 17 bases in the middle. Germline V gene data show CDR1 as SGHAT and CDR2 as FQNNGV. This CDR3 is CASSPRGTLGYEQYF. DNA for the CDR3: TGTGCCAGCAGCCCCCGGGGAACCCTTGGCTACGAGCAGTACTTC.

Comments on this clonotype: A read error may account for a junction end that differs from germline. The V call is TRBV4-1, the J call TRBJ2-7; D uncertain. The CDR3 is made up of 13 amino acids. CDR1 is MGHRA, CDR2 YSYEKL, per germline. The CDR3 spells CTSSQGPNYEQYF. The CDR3 DNA sequence: TGCACCAGCAGCCAAGGGCCGAACTACGAGCAGTACTTC.

The V call is TRBV24-1, the J call TRBJ1-2; no firm D call. This CDR3 has 12 residues. Germline values: CDR1 KGHDR, CDR2 SFDVKD. The germline V and J ends were trimmed by 5 bases and 4 bases, with 7 bases remaining between them. The CDR3 reads CATSGSSYGYTF. The CDR3 region has the DNA TGTGCCACCAGTGGGAGTTCCTATGGCTACACCTTC.

V usage is TRBV18 and J usage is TRBJ2-2; no reliable D call. Trimming pared 2 bases from V and 0 bases from J, leaving 10 bases between. Looked up from germline, CDR1 is KGHSH and CDR2 is LQKENI. The CDR3 is 16 amino acids. The CDR3 is CASSPVHTANTGELFF. The CDR3 DNA reads TGTGCCAGCTCACCAGTCCACACAGCGAACACCGGGGAGCTGTTTTTT.

This clonotype was observed many times. V and J are TRBV6-5 and TRBJ2-7, with D unclear. Germline lookup yields CDR1 MNHEY and CDR2 SVGAGI. This CDR3 has 12 amino acids. Trimming cost V 4 bases and J 6 bases, with 10 bases left between them. The CDR3, as DNA: TGTGCCAGCAGTTTTCGGACCGGCGAGCAGTACTTC. Translated: CASSFRTGEQYF.

The table lists this clonotype with a few counts. The gene calls are TRBV20-1 and TRBJ1-1; the D gene is possibly TRBD1 (5 bases). There are 13 residues in the CDR3. Germline values: CDR1 DFQATT, CDR2 SNEGSKA (reference sequence). V lost 6 bases, J lost 2 bases, and 13 bases lay in between. The CDR3 reads CSALRASNTEAFF. Here the CDR3 DNA reads TGCAGTGCACTCAGGGCTTCTAACACTGAAGCTTTCTTT.

This clonotype was seen ten or more times. The chain couples TRBV19 to TRBJ1-1; 9 bases agree with TRBD1. With 4 bases clipped from V and 3 bases from J, the junction kept 6 bases outside the gene matches. CDR3 size: 15 residues. The germline V gene has CDR1 LNHDA and CDR2 SQIVND (reference sequence). CDR3 bases: TGTGCCAGTAGTAACAGGGGGCGATTGGACACTGAAGCTTTCTTT. Its protein product is CASSNRGRLDTEAFF.

This rearrangement joins TRBV6-5 to TRBJ1-2; D ambiguous. There are 16 residues in the CDR3. V shed 2 bases and J shed 5 bases, with 18 bases lying between them. CDR1 and CDR2 from the germline V gene are MNHEY and SVGAGI. The CDR3 loop reads CASSYRGSSDLYGYTF. For the CDR3, the DNA is TGTGCCAGCAGTTACCGCGGCAGCAGCGACCTTTATGGCTACACCTTC.

This clonotype was seen repeatedly, ten times or more. The chain couples TRBV19 to TRBJ2-7; D remains unclear. The V and J ends lost 0 bases and 0 bases respectively, with 6 bases between them. Germline V gene sequence: CDR1 LNHDA, CDR2 SQIVND (reference sequence). There are 14 residues in the CDR3. As DNA, the CDR3 is TGTGCCAGTAGTATAGAGTCGTCCTCCTACGAGCAGTACTTC. Translation: CASSIESSSYEQYF.

This clonotype has a count of ten or more. The V and J genes are TRBV7-2 and TRBJ2-7, with D unclear. The V and J ends lost 1 base and 5 bases respectively, with 18 bases between them. The CDR3 totals 16 residues. Germline values: CDR1 SGHTA, CDR2 FQGNSA. The CDR3 region is CASSLVDTNTVHEQYF. The CDR3 bases are TGTGCCAGCAGCTTAGTGGATACCAATACCGTCCACGAGCAGTACTTC.

This clonotype has at least ten counts. The rearrangement uses TRBV28 and TRBJ1-1; TRBD1 matches 7 bases. The V and J ends lost 3 bases and 0 bases, in that order; junction bases with no gene match: 10. CDR1 and CDR2 (germline): MDHEN, SYDVKM. The CDR3 totals 17 residues. In DNA, the CDR3 is TGTGCCAGCAGTTTCTTCCGGGACAGTTCCATGAACACTGAAGCTTTCTTT. This gives the protein CASSFFRDSSMNTEAFF.

This clonotype came up a few times. V and J are TRBV12-3 or TRBV12-4 and TRBJ2-7, with 8 bases that match TRBD1. Germline trimming cut 4 bases from V and 5 bases from J; bases unmatched to any gene: 7. This CDR3 has 14 amino acids. In DNA form, the CDR3 reads TGTGCCAGCAGTTCTCAGGGGGCTTTCGACGAGCAGTACTTC. This sequence encodes CASSSQGAFDEQYF.

This clonotype was recorded at least ten times. CDR3: CATSFSTGAWGYTF. For the CDR3, the DNA is TGTGCCACCAGCTTTTCCACAGGGGCCTGGGGCTACACCTTC. This sequence joins TRBV15 and TRBJ1-2; 7 nucleotides line up with TRBD1. From germline, CDR1 is LNHNV and CDR2 YYDKDF (reference sequence). CDR3 length equals 14 residues. Trimming removed 5 bases from V and 8 bases from J; junction bases left unmatched: 11.

The V call is TRBV19, the J call TRBJ1-2; a possible D gene is TRBD1 (5 bases). V lost 2 bases and J 2 bases, leaving 12 bases between the germline ends. The CDR3 loop spans 15 amino acids. The germline V gene has CDR1 LNHDA and CDR2 SQIVND (reference sequence). CDR3 sequence: CASSIFAAGNYGYTF. CDR3 DNA sequence: TGTGCCAGTAGTATATTTGCTGCAGGGAACTATGGCTACACCTTC. Complete variable domain (other parts from reference TRBV19 and TRBJ1-2): DGGITQSPKYLFRKEGQNVTLSCEQNLNHDAMYWYRQDPGQGLRLIYYSQIVNDFQKGDIAEGYSVSREKKESFPLTVTSAQKNPTAFYLCASSIFAAGNYGYTFGSGTRLTVV.

In this sample, this clonotype turned up a few times. A much larger clonotype is one base distant, so this may be a read error. The chain uses TRBV5-5 and TRBJ2-5; 8 positions match TRBD1. J gave up 4 bases and V 5 bases, and 1 base lay outside the gene matches. From germline, CDR1 is SGHKS and CDR2 YYEKEE (reference sequence). The CDR3 is made up of 12 amino acids. In DNA, the CDR3 is TGTGCCAGCAGTGGGACAGGAGAGACCCAGTACTTC. It codes for CASSGTGETQYF.

This clonotype has a count of ten or more. The V call is TRBV6-4, the J call TRBJ2-5, with D unresolved. The CDR3 extends over 15 amino acids. CDR1 is MRHNA and CDR2 is SNTAGT in the germline V gene. Trimming took off 4 bases at V and 1 base at J, with 13 bases between the two ends. The DNA for the CDR3 is TGTGCCAGCAGTGGCCGTGGGCGGTTCCAAGAGACCCAGTACTTC. It is translated as CASSGRGRFQETQYF.

This clonotype was found many times. V usage is TRBV14 and J usage is TRBJ2-7, with 7 nucleotides matching TRBD1. J gave up 3 bases and V 4 bases, and 9 bases lay outside the gene matches. The CDR3 consists of 15 residues. CDR1 is SGHDN, CDR2 FVKESK, per germline. CDR3 amino acids: CASSRKGQSNYEQYF. In DNA, the CDR3 is TGTGCCAGCAGCCGAAAGGGACAGTCAAACTACGAGCAGTACTTC.

The table lists this clonotype with many counts. The chain combines TRBV6-5 with TRBJ2-7; 8 bases fit TRBD2. V gave up 3 bases and J gave up 5 bases; unmatched junction bases: 9. The CDR3 covers 15 residues. The germline V gene encodes CDR1 MNHEY and CDR2 SVGAGI. The CDR3 sequence is CASSYPGGAFDEQYF. CDR3 in DNA: TGTGCCAGCAGTTATCCCGGGGGGGCATTCGACGAGCAGTACTTC.

This clonotype has at least ten counts. The rearrangement links TRBV7-2 to TRBJ2-7; no reliable D call. The CDR3 has 11 residues. Per the germline V gene, CDR1 is SGHTA and CDR2 is FQGNSA. The ends were cut back, 4 bases at V and 3 bases at J, with 4 bases in the middle. The CDR3, as DNA: TGTGCCAGCAGCTGGGACTACGAGCAGTACTTC. It specifies CASSWDYEQYF.

This clonotype was recorded a few times. The V and J genes are TRBV7-2 and TRBJ2-4; D is uncertain. In germline, CDR1 is SGHTA, CDR2 FQGNSA. V dropped 0 bases and J dropped 7 bases, with 10 bases sitting between them. This CDR3 spans 14 amino acids. DNA of the CDR3: TGTGCCAGCAGCTTAGCCTTCGCCGAGAACATTCAGTACTTC. It codes for CASSLAFAENIQYF.

This clonotype was seen at least ten times. The CDR3 loop is CASDQLEGTEAFF. The CDR3 DNA reads as TGTGCCAGCGATCAATTGGAGGGCACTGAAGCTTTCTTT. The chain uses TRBV12-3 or TRBV12-4 and TRBJ1-1; no firm D call. This CDR3 has 13 residues. Trimming took off 8 bases at V and 4 bases at J, with 14 bases between the two ends.

This clonotype was observed at least ten times. The V and J genes are TRBV27 and TRBJ1-6; D uncertain. The germline CDR1 and CDR2 sequences are MNHEY and SMNVEV (reference sequence). This CDR3 is 15 amino acids long. Trimming stripped 4 bases from V and 10 bases from J, with 17 bases between. CDR3 amino acids: CASSSSGGSGSPLHF. The CDR3 DNA follows: TGTGCCAGCAGTTCTTCTGGAGGGTCCGGATCACCCCTCCACTTT.

The chain employs TRBV6-1 and TRBJ1-2, with a possible D match to TRBD1 (5 bases). V was shortened by 1 base and J by 8 bases, with 14 bases between the two germline ends. The CDR3 contains 14 residues. Germline CDR1 and CDR2: MNHNS and SASEGT. The CDR3 protein is CASSEEMGTGGYTF. The CDR3 region has the DNA TGTGCCAGCAGTGAAGAGATGGGGACGGGCGGCTACACCTTC.